This TCR beta chain was documented in a study of cytomegalovirus exposure and HLA in healthy donors. Broader study findings: Sequencing depth roughly uniform across donors was assumed in presence/absence analyses.

The CDR3 extends over 13 amino acids. V was cut by 0 bases and J by 6 bases, with 11 bases left in between. The germline CDR1 and CDR2 sequences are GTSNPN and SVGIG (reference sequence). With regard to this clone: Its antigen is unknown.

The PCR contained 60 Vbeta and 13 Jbeta primers. Generated by immunoSEQ multiplex PCR, the TCRdb table keeps only in-frame clones and is missing some. Of 100,000 or so clones in the sample, roughly 70% are singletons; the top ten hold around 4.8%. This clonotype originated in a woman aged 18 to 35 in good health and CMV-seropositive. Source material: PBMCs. The rearrangement links TRBV30 to TRBJ1-2; no reliable D call. Written as DNA, the CDR3 is TGTGCCTGGAGTGTGGCGGGGTTTAATGGCTACACCTTC. Residues: CAWSVAGFNGYTF.